This T cell receptor (beta chain) was documented in a study of shared clonotypes between healthy human individuals. Note on this clone: What it binds is not known.

The germline V gene encodes CDR1 SGDLS and CDR2 YYNGEE. V was pared by 4 bases and J by 5 bases, with 11 bases of the junction left unmatched. CDR3 size: 15 residues. Study-wide points: Naive subsets tended to show greater estimated richness than memory subsets.

Libraries were prepared by immunoSEQ multiplex PCR; TCRdb keeps only in-frame clonotypes and omits some of them. The top ten hold 1.5% to 2% of the sample, which has approximately 720,000 clones, roughly 70% seen once. The source of this sequence is a woman in her 30s in good health. This chain joins TRBV9 and TRBJ2-7; 8 bases are shared with TRBD1. Sequenced: memory CD4+ T cells sorted from blood. Subset defined: CD45RA-negative fraction. The CDR3 sequence is CASSSGQVPSHEQYF. In nucleotides, the CDR3 is TGTGCCAGCAGCTCGGGACAGGTCCCTTCCCACGAGCAGTACTTC.